Listed below are T cell receptor beta chains from one sample, sequenced in a study of blood T cell repertoires in COVID-19. The protocol was immunoSEQ multiplex PCR, while the TCRdb copy is restricted to in-frame clones and leaves out a portion. The sample holds 120,000 or so clones, approximately 80% seen once. The sequencing input was peripheral blood. The source of these receptors is a middle-aged man with active or convalescent COVID-19. The CDR3 runs from the conserved cysteine through the conserved F or W. Fields, in order: V gene, J gene, D gene, clone size, CDR3 DNA, CDR3 protein. A D gene is named only where the DNA matches it firmly. Expanded clones get a size class; other rows say once, few or many, or leave the size out.

V: TRBV24-1; J: TRBJ2-3; D: TRBD2; size: .; DNA: TGTGCCACCAGTGATTCTTTAGCGGGAGGGAAGACAGATACGCAGTATTTT; CDR3: CATSDSLAGGKTDTQYF
V: TRBV25-1; J: TRBJ2-7; D: .; size: few; DNA: TGTGCCAGCAGTGGAACTAGCTCGAGGGAGCAGTACTTC; CDR3: CASSGTSSREQYF
V: TRBV5-5; J: TRBJ2-3; D: .; size: .; DNA: TGTGCCAGCAGGGCAAACGCAGATACGCAGTATTTT; CDR3: CASRANADTQYF
V: TRBV10-3; J: TRBJ1-3; D: TRBD1; size: .; DNA: TGTGCCATCAGTGAGTTGGGGACAGACGTATCCACCATATATTTT; CDR3: CAISELGTDVSTIYF
V: TRBV7-3; J: TRBJ1-5; D: .; size: .; DNA: TGTGCCAGCAGCTTGAGCGGGGAGGGTCAGCCCCAGCATTTT; CDR3: CASSLSGEGQPQHF
V: TRBV2; J: TRBJ1-4; D: .; size: .; DNA: TGTGCCAGCAGACGGGGGTTATCTAATGAAAAACTGTTTTTT; CDR3: CASRRGLSNEKLFF
V: TRBV3-1/TRBV3-2; J: TRBJ1-6; D: .; size: .; DNA: TGTGCCAGCAGCCAAGCCAACAGGGCGAATTCACCCCTCCACTTT; CDR3: CASSQANRANSPLHF
V: TRBV19; J: TRBJ2-2; D: TRBD2; size: .; DNA: TGTGCCAGTAGTATTGACCTCCCTAGCGGGACGAACACCGGGGAGCTGTTTTTT; CDR3: CASSIDLPSGTNTGELFF
V: TRBV23-1; J: TRBJ2-7; D: .; size: .; DNA: TGCGCCAGCAGTCCCTTCTTCCCCCCAGGCGAGCAGTACTTC; CDR3: CASSPFFPPGEQYF
V: TRBV5-4; J: TRBJ1-2; D: .; size: once; DNA: TGTGCCAGCAGCTGGAGAGGGCAAGCTAACTATGGCTACACCTTC; CDR3: CASSWRGQANYGYTF
V: TRBV5-4; J: TRBJ2-7; D: TRBD2; size: .; DNA: TGTGCCAGCACCTTGGGTCCTAGCGGGATTAACTACGAGCAGTACTTC; CDR3: CASTLGPSGINYEQYF
V: TRBV28; J: TRBJ1-5; D: .; size: .; DNA: TGTGCCAGCACCGACAACAATCAGCCCCAGCATTTT; CDR3: CASTDNNQPQHF
V: TRBV2; J: TRBJ1-2; D: .; size: few; DNA: TGTGCCACCCATCGACAGACCGACTATGGCTACACCTTC; CDR3: CATHRQTDYGYTF
V: TRBV5-1; J: TRBJ2-3; D: .; size: .; DNA: TGCGCCAGCAGCCGCCTCACGGGGAGGGGGACAGATACGCAGTATTTT; CDR3: CASSRLTGRGTDTQYF
V: TRBV28; J: TRBJ1-2; D: TRBD1; size: once; DNA: TGTGCCAGCAGTTTAATAGGGGACAGGGGGCAAGGCTACACCTTC; CDR3: CASSLIGDRGQGYTF
V: TRBV7-2; J: TRBJ2-2; D: TRBD1; size: .; DNA: TGTGCCAGCAGCCCGCAGGGGGCGAACACCGGGGAGCTGTTTTTT; CDR3: CASSPQGANTGELFF
V: TRBV7-9; J: TRBJ2-7; D: .; size: .; DNA: TGTGCCAGCAGCTTCTCGCGGTCCGGAGCGGCTCCGTACGAGCAGTACTTC; CDR3: CASSFSRSGAAPYEQYF
V: TRBV2; J: TRBJ1-2; D: .; size: .; DNA: TGTGCCAGCATACCCGCCAACAGGGACGGTGGCTACACCTTC; CDR3: CASIPANRDGGYTF
V: TRBV2; J: TRBJ2-7; D: TRBD2; size: .; DNA: TGTGCCAGCAGGGAAGCGGGAGGGCCGTTGTACGAGCAGTACTTC; CDR3: CASREAGGPLYEQYF
V: TRBV6-1; J: TRBJ2-1; D: TRBD1; size: .; DNA: TGTGCCAGCAGTGACAGGTTTAGGGGACAGGGTTTGTTCTTC; CDR3: CASSDRFRGQGLFF
V: TRBV3-1/TRBV3-2; J: TRBJ2-1; D: .; size: .; DNA: TGTGCCAGCAGCCAAGTGACCAGCGACAATGAGCAGTTCTTC; CDR3: CASSQVTSDNEQFF
V: TRBV5-5; J: TRBJ2-7; D: .; size: .; DNA: TGTGCCAGCAGCGTAACAGGGTACGAGCAGTACTTC; CDR3: CASSVTGYEQYF
V: TRBV25-1; J: TRBJ1-5; D: .; size: .; DNA: TGTGCCAGCAGTGAGCCAGGGATCTCTCAGCCCCAGCATTTT; CDR3: CASSEPGISQPQHF
V: TRBV5-6; J: TRBJ2-5; D: .; size: .; DNA: TGTGCCAGCAGGCCATGGGCCCTGTACCAAGAGACCCAGTACTTC; CDR3: CASRPWALYQETQYF
V: TRBV5-8; J: TRBJ1-5; D: .; size: .; DNA: TGTGCCAGCAGTCCGCGGGGTAGCAATCAGCCCCAGCATTTT; CDR3: CASSPRGSNQPQHF
V: TRBV27; J: TRBJ1-2; D: .; size: .; DNA: TGTGCCAGCAGTTTACTAGGAGGGAACTATGGCTACACCTTC; CDR3: CASSLLGGNYGYTF
V: TRBV9; J: TRBJ2-5; D: TRBD2; size: once; DNA: TGTGCCAGCAGTCTTCCAACTAGCGGGTCCCAAGAGACCCAGTACTTC; CDR3: CASSLPTSGSQETQYF
V: TRBV3-1/TRBV3-2; J: TRBJ1-2; D: .; size: .; DNA: TGTGCCAGCAGCCAAACAGCGACGGGAAACTATGGCTACACCTTC; CDR3: CASSQTATGNYGYTF
V: TRBV5-1; J: TRBJ1-3; D: .; size: .; DNA: TGCGCCAGCAGCCTAGAACCAAGTGGAAACACCATATATTTT; CDR3: CASSLEPSGNTIYF
V: TRBV5-1; J: TRBJ2-3; D: .; size: .; DNA: TGCGCCAGCAGCTTAGAAAGGGGTGGGGATACGCAGTATTTT; CDR3: CASSLERGGDTQYF
V: TRBV11-2; J: TRBJ1-1; D: TRBD1; size: .; DNA: TGTGCCAGCAGCTGGGATGACAGGGAGACTGAAGCTTTCTTT; CDR3: CASSWDDRETEAFF
V: TRBV4-1; J: TRBJ1-2; D: .; size: few; DNA: TGCGCCAGCAGCCAAGAAAACAATAACTATGGCTACACCTTC; CDR3: CASSQENNNYGYTF
V: TRBV7-8; J: TRBJ1-2; D: TRBD1; size: .; DNA: TGTGCCAGCAGCTTCGGGACAGGGGATGGCTACACCTTC; CDR3: CASSFGTGDGYTF
V: TRBV28; J: TRBJ2-6; D: TRBD1; size: .; DNA: TGTGCCAGCAGGCTGACAGGGGTAATCACTGGGGCCAACGTCCTGACTTTC; CDR3: CASRLTGVITGANVLTF
V: TRBV9; J: TRBJ1-1; D: .; size: .; DNA: TGTGCCAGCTCCTCCCAGGGGCCAACTGAAGCTTTCTTT; CDR3: CASSSQGPTEAFF
V: TRBV30; J: TRBJ1-2; D: .; size: .; DNA: TGTGCCTGGAGCTCGGAGGGAAATGGCTACACCTTC; CDR3: CAWSSEGNGYTF
V: TRBV30; J: TRBJ1-4; D: .; size: .; DNA: TGTGCCTGGAGTAGCCAGGCGGGCGAAAAACTGTTTTTT; CDR3: CAWSSQAGEKLFF
V: TRBV6-4; J: TRBJ1-4; D: TRBD1; size: many; DNA: TGTGCCAGCAGTACTCGAGGGGGCGCCGAAAAACTGTTTTTT; CDR3: CASSTRGGAEKLFF
V: TRBV5-1; J: TRBJ2-2; D: .; size: .; DNA: TGCGCCAGCAGCCCCTACACCGGGGAGCTGTTTTTT; CDR3: CASSPYTGELFF
V: TRBV5-6; J: TRBJ1-5; D: .; size: .; DNA: TGTGCCAGCAGCTTGGTGGCAGATAGCAATCAGCCCCAGCATTTT; CDR3: CASSLVADSNQPQHF
V: TRBV7-3; J: TRBJ1-6; D: .; size: .; DNA: TGTGCCAGCAGCTCGGGGGGTAATTCACCCCTCCACTTT; CDR3: CASSSGGNSPLHF
V: TRBV18; J: TRBJ2-6; D: .; size: many; DNA: TGTGCCAGCTCACCAAACGGTCCAACTGGGGCCAACGTCCTGACTTTC; CDR3: CASSPNGPTGANVLTF